These 26 T cell receptor beta chains were sequenced from one sample in a study of control samples from healthy donors and cancer patients (dated by TCRdb to the early 2020s). Libraries came from the immunoSEQ multiplex PCR assay. This immuneACCESS table, as held by TCRdb, lists in-frame sequences with V and J called but not all clones. Of the missing ones, under half trace to an unresolved V gene in checked studies; the others have no known cause. The sample data list 90,000 or so clones, and approximately 88% of these were observed just once. 7.5% to 8% of the sample rests with the top ten. The specimen sequenced was blood. The source of these receptors is a woman aged 60-70 years in good health.

The chain carries TRBV11-3 and TRBJ2-1, with TRBD2 identical over 10 bases. The CDR3 totals 16 residues. The V gene's germline CDR1 is SGHNT and CDR2 YENEEA. V shed 3 bases and J 2 bases; nucleotides not matched to a gene: 4. The CDR3 DNA reads TGTGCCAGCAGCTTGCGAGCGGGGGGGACCTACAATGAGCAGTTCTTC. This sequence encodes CASSLRAGGTYNEQFF.

The chain employs TRBV2 and TRBJ1-3; TRBD1 agrees at 11 bases. The CDR3 runs 16 residues. The ends lost 4 bases at V and 0 bases at J; junction bases unmatched: 2. The germline V gene encodes CDR1 SNHLY and CDR2 FYNNEI. The CDR3 spells CASSGTGGFSGNTIYF. Written as DNA, the CDR3 is TGTGCCAGCAGTGGGACAGGGGGCTTCTCTGGAAACACCATATATTTT.

This clone came up a few times. The chain employs TRBV5-5 and TRBJ1-4; D gene uncertain. There are 12 residues in the CDR3. From germline, CDR1 is SGHKS and CDR2 YYEKEE (reference sequence). The V end was cut by 5 bases, the J end by 8 bases, with 10 bases between. For the CDR3, the DNA is TGTGCCAGCAGGGGTAAGGAGGAAAAACTGTTTTTT. The encoded protein is CASRGKEEKLFF.

V gene TRBV23-1 combines with J gene TRBJ1-1, with TRBD1 as a possible D gene (6 bases). TRBV23-1 is reported as an ORF; its role is uncertain. The V end lost 4 bases, the J end lost 4 bases, and 22 bases lay between the germline ends. CDR3 length: 17 amino acids. The CDR3 nucleotides read TGCGCCAGCAGTCTCCAACCGAACAGGGCTGCGGGCACTGAAGCTTTCTTT. This encodes CASSLQPNRAAGTEAFF.

V gene TRBV6-5 combines with J gene TRBJ1-2; the D gene is possibly TRBD1 (5 bases). This CDR3 comprises 13 residues. Germline V gene data show CDR1 as MNHEY and CDR2 as SVGAGI. The V end was cut by 9 bases, the J end by 1 base, with 12 bases between. DNA for the CDR3: TGTGCCAGTTCTAGGGGCATTAACTATGGCTACACCTTC. Its protein product is CASSRGINYGYTF.

CDR3 bases: TGCGCCAGCAGGGAGGTGGGACAGACATACAATGAGCAGTTCTTC. This sequence encodes CASREVGQTYNEQFF. The V call is TRBV5-1, the J call TRBJ2-1; TRBD1 matches 7 bases. In germline, CDR1 is SGHRS, CDR2 YFSETQ. V lost 5 bases to trimming and J lost 4 bases; unmatched junction nucleotides: 9. The CDR3 extends over 15 amino acids.

The V call is TRBV5-8, the J call TRBJ1-6, with unresolved D. V lost 1 base, J lost 8 bases, and 4 bases lay in between. This CDR3 has 12 amino acids. The germline gives CDR1 SGHTS, CDR2 YDEGEE. CDR3: CASSLNHSPLHF. The CDR3 DNA follows: TGTGCCAGCAGCTTGAATCATTCACCCCTCCACTTT.

V and J are TRBV14 and TRBJ2-1; the match to TRBD1 covers 10 bases. With 2 bases clipped from V and 6 bases from J, the junction kept 10 bases outside the gene matches. Germline lookup yields CDR1 SGHDN and CDR2 FVKESK. The CDR3 totals 17 residues. CDR3 sequence reads: CASSQKWGGDRGNEQFF. The DNA of the CDR3 is TGTGCCAGCAGCCAAAAATGGGGCGGGGACAGGGGCAATGAGCAGTTCTTC. Drawing the rest from reference TRBV14 and TRBJ2-1, the complete variable domain is EAGVTQFPSHSVIEKGQTVTLRCDPISGHDNLYWYRRVMGKEIKFLLHFVKESKQDESGMPNNRFLAERTGGTYSTLKVQPAELEDSGVYFCASSQKWGGDRGNEQFFGPGTRLTVL.

The chain carries TRBV6-1 and TRBJ1-5; 9 bases line up with TRBD1. The CDR3 sequence is 17 residues long. Germline lookup yields CDR1 MNHNS and CDR2 SASEGT. J gave up 4 bases and V 0 bases, and 7 bases lay outside the gene matches. CDR3 sequence reads: CASSEALGTGWNQPQHF. The CDR3 nucleotides are TGTGCCAGCAGTGAAGCGCTGGGGACAGGGTGGAATCAGCCCCAGCATTTT.

This chain joins TRBV6-5 and TRBJ2-7; 10 bases fit TRBD1. This CDR3 has 15 residues. J was trimmed by 7 bases and V by 9 bases; bases with no gene match: 15. Germline CDR1 is MNHEY and CDR2 is SVGAGI. CDR3 coding DNA: TGTGCCAGTCGAATGGGGGACAGGGGCTTAGCAGAGCAGTACTTC. As protein: CASRMGDRGLAEQYF.

CDR3 nucleotide sequence: TGTGCCAGCTCGCTAGTAAATGAAAAACTGTTTTTT. Translation: CASSLVNEKLFF. The V call is TRBV18, the J call TRBJ1-4; D call uncertain. The CDR3 is made up of 12 amino acids. The germline V and J ends were trimmed by 6 bases and 5 bases, with 7 bases remaining between them. Germline V gene lookup returns CDR1 KGHSH and CDR2 LQKENI. The complete variable domain, with remaining parts taken from reference TRBV18 and TRBJ1-4, reads NAGVMQNPRHLVRRRGQEARLRCSPMKGHSHVYWYRQLPEEGLKFMVYLQKENIIDESGMPKERFSAEFPKEGPSILRIQQVVRGDSAAYFCASSLVNEKLFFGSGTQLSVL.

This chain joins TRBV19 and TRBJ2-7; D gene unclear. CDR3 length: 13 amino acids. V lost 6 bases and J 2 bases, leaving 11 bases between the germline ends. Germline lookup yields CDR1 LNHDA and CDR2 SQIVND (reference sequence). CDR3: CASRLNGAYEQYF. CDR3 coding DNA: TGTGCCAGTAGGCTTAACGGAGCCTACGAGCAGTACTTC.

This clone turned up a few times. V and J are TRBV15 and TRBJ2-5, with TRBD2 matching over 9 bases. This CDR3 is built from 17 residues. Germline CDR1 LNHNV, CDR2 YYDKDF (reference sequence). The V gene end was trimmed by 2 bases and the J gene end by 7 bases; junction bases not matched to a gene: 14. In DNA form, the CDR3 reads TGTGCCACCAGCAGAATAGGAAGGCCGGCGGGAGGGGCGACCCAGTACTTC. Its translation is CATSRIGRPAGGATQYF.

The V gene is TRBV14, the J gene TRBJ1-4; 10 bases agree with TRBD1. Germline V CDR1 and CDR2: SGHDN, FVKESK. This CDR3 has 16 residues. The ends lost 0 bases at V and 7 bases at J; junction bases unmatched: 5. The CDR3: CASSQDLGQGGEKLFF. CDR3 nucleotide sequence: TGTGCCAGCAGCCAAGATCTCGGACAGGGGGGTGAAAAACTGTTTTTT.

The chain employs TRBV6-5 and TRBJ2-7; 7 bases line up with TRBD2. Germline assignment: CDR1 MNHEY and CDR2 SVGAGI. The CDR3 length is 15 residues. After removal of 6 bases from V and 2 bases from J, the junction contained 10 bases not matched to a gene. The chain's CDR3 is CASSRGTTNPYEQYF. The DNA of the CDR3 is TGTGCCAGCAGCAGAGGGACTACCAATCCCTACGAGCAGTACTTC.

In its sample, this clone was seen a few times. The rearrangement joins TRBV5-6 to TRBJ1-6, with D perhaps TRBD1 (5 bases). The CDR3 has 16 amino acids. With 0 bases removed from V and 7 bases from J, the gap between germline ends came to 14 bases. Germline V gene sequence: CDR1 SGHDT, CDR2 YYEEEE. The CDR3 region has the DNA TGTGCCAGCAGCTTGGGGGGACCGAACACAAATTCACCCCTCCACTTT. It translates to CASSLGGPNTNSPLHF.

The chain recombines TRBV19 with TRBJ1-6; 8 positions agree with TRBD1. Germline V lookup: CDR1 LNHDA, CDR2 SQIVND (reference sequence). The CDR3 has 14 amino acids. Unmatched junction bases numbered 10, after V lost 8 bases and J lost 10 bases. CDR3 in amino acids: CASRSQGVGSPLHF. The CDR3 coding sequence is TGTGCCAGTCGGTCACAGGGGGTAGGATCACCCCTCCACTTT.

The CDR3 region is CASSQNRVGYEQYF. Here the CDR3 DNA reads TGTGCCAGCTCACAAAACAGGGTCGGGTACGAGCAGTACTTC. The chain carries TRBV18 and TRBJ2-7; the D gene is possibly TRBD1 (6 bases). The ends were cut back, 4 bases at V and 4 bases at J, with 14 bases in the middle. CDR1 KGHSH and CDR2 LQKENI come from the germline V gene. CDR3 length equals 14 residues.

J is TRBJ1-1 and V is TRBV19; D gene unclear. The CDR3 consists of 15 residues. With 4 bases removed from V and 0 bases from J, the gap between germline ends came to 12 bases. Germline CDR1 and CDR2: LNHDA and SQIVND (reference sequence). The CDR3 DNA sequence: TGTGCCAGTAGTAGGAGGGTCGAATTGAACACTGAAGCTTTCTTT. As protein: CASSRRVELNTEAFF. The full variable domain, in which reference TRBV19 and TRBJ1-1 provide the parts outside the CDR3, is DGGITQSPKYLFRKEGQNVTLSCEQNLNHDAMYWYRQDPGQGLRLIYYSQIVNDFQKGDIAEGYSVSREKKESFPLTVTSAQKNPTAFYLCASSRRVELNTEAFFGQGTRLTVV.

The CDR3 protein is CASSYSWGWGTDTQYF. In nucleotides, the CDR3 is TGTGCCAGCAGTTACTCGTGGGGATGGGGGACAGATACGCAGTATTTT. The chain couples TRBV6-6 to TRBJ2-3; possibly TRBD1 or TRBD2 for D (5 bases each). V was cut by 0 bases and J by 3 bases, with 13 bases left in between. The CDR3 is 16 amino acids. Germline V gene data show CDR1 as MNHNY and CDR2 as SVGAGI (reference sequence).

The V call is TRBV11-2, the J call TRBJ2-3; D may match TRBD1 or TRBD2 (5 bases each). CDR3 length: 15 amino acids. V gave up 4 bases and J gave up 4 bases, with 15 bases separating them. Germline CDR1 is SGHAT and CDR2 is FQNNGV. The CDR3 sequence is CASSSRGRGPDTQYF. The CDR3 region has the DNA TGTGCCAGCAGCTCTCGGGGACGGGGCCCAGATACGCAGTATTTT.

The chain recombines TRBV5-4 with TRBJ1-6; D is uncertain. V lost 0 bases and J lost 9, with 10 bases in between. This CDR3 region has 14 residues. Germline CDR1 is SGHNT and CDR2 is YYREEE (reference sequence). This chain's CDR3 is CASSLEKGSSPLHF. The CDR3 DNA reads TGTGCCAGCAGCTTGGAAAAAGGGAGTTCACCCCTCCACTTT.

The chain is built from TRBV7-6 and TRBJ2-5; D is perhaps TRBD1 or TRBD2 (5 bases each). This CDR3 region has 16 residues. Trimming cost V 1 base and J 4 bases, with 16 bases left between them. The V gene's germline CDR1 is SGHVS and CDR2 FNYEAQ. The CDR3 reads CASSLDRDASGETQYF. CDR3 DNA sequence: TGTGCCAGCAGCTTAGACCGGGACGCCAGCGGAGAGACCCAGTACTTC.

The V gene is TRBV5-1, the J gene TRBJ1-3, with D tentatively TRBD1 (6 bases). CDR3 length: 15 amino acids. V lost 5 bases and J 1 base, leaving 13 bases between the germline ends. Germline CDR1 and CDR2: SGHRS and YFSETQ. CDR3 nucleotides: TGCGCCAGCAGGAACGAGGGGGGTTCTGGAAACACCATATATTTT. Its translation is CASRNEGGSGNTIYF.

The table lists this clone with a count of one. The CDR3: CASSIPRGTANEQFF. Written as DNA, the CDR3 is TGTGCCAGCAGTATTCCGAGAGGGACTGCCAATGAGCAGTTCTTC. J is TRBJ2-1 and V is TRBV28, with a tentative D call TRBD2 (6 bases). Trimming removed 5 bases from V and 6 bases from J, with 17 bases in between. CDR1 and CDR2 from the germline V gene are MDHEN and SYDVKM. This CDR3 contains 15 residues.

For the CDR3, the DNA is TGTGCCAGCAGCTCACAAGTCTCTGGGGCCAACGTCCTGACTTTC. Translating it yields CASSSQVSGANVLTF. This rearrangement joins TRBV7-3 to TRBJ2-6, with no clear D. The germline gives CDR1 SGHTA, CDR2 FQGTGA. The V end was cut by 4 bases, the J end by 0 bases, with 7 bases between. The CDR3 contains 15 residues.